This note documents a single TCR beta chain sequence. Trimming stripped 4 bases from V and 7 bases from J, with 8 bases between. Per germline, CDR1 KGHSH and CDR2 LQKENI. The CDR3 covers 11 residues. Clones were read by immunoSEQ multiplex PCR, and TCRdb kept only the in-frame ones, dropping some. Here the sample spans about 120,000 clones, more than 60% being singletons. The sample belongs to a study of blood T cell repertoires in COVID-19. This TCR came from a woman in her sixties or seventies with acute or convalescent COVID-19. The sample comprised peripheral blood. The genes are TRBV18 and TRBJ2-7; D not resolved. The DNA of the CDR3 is TGTGCCAGCTCACTAGGCAGGGAGCAGTACTTC. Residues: CASSLGREQYF.